The next 13 T cell receptor beta chains were all read from a single sample in a study of blood T cell repertoires in COVID-19. Assay used: immunoSEQ multiplex PCR; TCRdb lists only in-frame clones, some missing. The sample contains about 250,000 clones, over 80% of which appear only once. The specimen was peripheral blood. The receptors come from a woman in her thirties or forties who had recovered from COVID-19.

CDR3 protein: CASSLHFLGTGKIYEQYF. The CDR3 nucleotides read TGTGCCAGCAGTCTTCACTTCCTAGGGACAGGAAAGATCTACGAGCAGTACTTC. V usage is TRBV6-6 and J usage is TRBJ2-7; 8 bases fit TRBD1. The germline gives CDR1 MNHNY, CDR2 SVGAGI (reference sequence). This CDR3 has 18 amino acids. Trimming took 5 bases from V and 3 from J; bases not matched to a gene: 18.

The chain uses TRBV4-1 and TRBJ2-3, with 12 bases matching TRBD2. Germline V gene data show CDR1 as MGHRA and CDR2 as YSYEKL. V gave up 1 base and J gave up 5 bases; unmatched junction bases: 7. The CDR3 contains 17 residues. The DNA for the CDR3 is TGCGCCAGCAGCCAAGTGGCTAGCGGGGGGGCGAGAGATACGCAGTATTTT. Translated: CASSQVASGGARDTQYF.

This rearrangement joins TRBV6-6 to TRBJ2-5; 8 bases fit TRBD1. The CDR3 runs to 15 residues. Germline V gene sequence: CDR1 MNHNY, CDR2 SVGAGI (reference sequence). V shed 6 bases and J 4 bases; nucleotides not matched to a gene: 10. CDR3 nucleotides: TGTGCCAGCAGACCCAGAGACAGGGGCGGAGAGACCCAGTACTTC. Translating it yields CASRPRDRGGETQYF.

The chain is built from TRBV28 and TRBJ2-3; 9 bases align to TRBD1. Trimming removed 4 bases from V and 6 bases from J; junction bases left unmatched: 11. This CDR3 region has 16 residues. The germline V gene has CDR1 MDHEN and CDR2 SYDVKM. CDR3 sequence (DNA): TGTGCCAGCAGTTCCGGGGGGACAGGGAGCCGGGATACGCAGTATTTT. It yields the protein CASSSGGTGSRDTQYF.

This clone was seen a handful of times. This chain connects TRBV20-1 to TRBJ1-1; D gene ambiguous. CDR3 length equals 11 residues. Germline V CDR1 and CDR2: DFQATT, SNEGSKA (reference sequence). V was trimmed by 1 base and J by 9 bases, leaving 9 bases between them. This CDR3 is CSARAREKAFF. The CDR3 DNA reads as TGCAGTGCTAGAGCGAGGGAGAAAGCTTTCTTT.

This clone has a handful of counts. The rearrangement joins TRBV6-6 to TRBJ1-6; 8 bases agree with TRBD1. In germline, CDR1 is MNHNY, CDR2 SVGAGI (reference sequence). The CDR3 length is 14 residues. V shed 6 bases and J 8 bases; nucleotides not matched to a gene: 6. This chain's CDR3 is CASSRGQGHSPLHF. In DNA, the CDR3 is TGTGCCAGCAGCAGAGGACAGGGCCATTCACCCCTCCACTTT.

This clone was picked up one time. CDR3 amino acids: CASRSRGRGLFYEQYF. The CDR3 nucleotides are TGTGCCAGCAGATCTCGCGGCAGGGGGCTTTTCTACGAGCAGTACTTC. The genes are TRBV6-4 and TRBJ2-7, with 8 nucleotides matching TRBD1. The V segment lost 6 bases and the J segment 3 bases; nucleotides outside the gene matches: 13. The germline V gene encodes CDR1 MRHNA and CDR2 SNTAGT. This CDR3 has 16 amino acids.

This sequence joins TRBV6-5 and TRBJ1-1, with D perhaps matching TRBD1 (6 bases). CDR3 length: 15 amino acids. From germline, CDR1 is MNHEY and CDR2 SVGAGI. V was pared by 8 bases and J by 2 bases, with 18 bases between. This CDR3 reads CASGRFSTGNTEAFF. The CDR3 DNA reads as TGTGCCAGCGGCAGGTTCTCGACAGGAAACACTGAAGCTTTCTTT.

The rearrangement joins TRBV15 to TRBJ2-7; TRBD1 matches 8 bases. The junction had 9 bases not matched to a gene; V was cut back by 0 bases and J by 5 bases. The CDR3 contains 16 residues. Germline V lookup: CDR1 LNHNV, CDR2 YYDKDF (reference sequence). CDR3 sequence: CATSRDGETGVHEQYF. The CDR3 DNA follows: TGTGCCACCAGCAGAGATGGTGAGACAGGGGTCCACGAGCAGTACTTC.

The V call is TRBV6-5, the J call TRBJ2-7; 7 nucleotides align to TRBD1. From germline, CDR1 is MNHEY and CDR2 SVGAGI. The CDR3 is made up of 13 amino acids. V was pared by 6 bases and J by 2 bases, with 4 bases of the junction left unmatched. This CDR3 reads CASRRGQAYEQYF. The CDR3 nucleotides read TGTGCCAGCAGGAGGGGGCAGGCCTACGAGCAGTACTTC.

The V gene is TRBV9, the J gene TRBJ1-5; 8 bases are a match to TRBD1. The V and J ends lost 4 bases and 3 bases, in that order; junction bases with no gene match: 6. Germline CDR1 reads SGDLS; CDR2 reads YYNGEE. The CDR3 totals 15 residues. Written as DNA, the CDR3 is TGTGCCAGCAGCAAGACAGGGGACCCCAATCAGCCCCAGCATTTT. It yields the protein CASSKTGDPNQPQHF. The full variable domain, its missing parts supplied by reference TRBV9 and TRBJ1-5, is DSGVTQTPKHLITATGQRVTLRCSPRSGDLSVYWYQQSLDQGLQFLIQYYNGEERAKGNILERFSAQQFPDLHSELNLSSLELGDSALYFCASSKTGDPNQPQHFGDGTRLSIL.

The chain employs TRBV6-1 and TRBJ1-6; D call uncertain. The V end was cut by 2 bases, the J end by 14 bases, with 7 bases between. CDR3 size: 11 residues. Looked up from germline, CDR1 is MNHNS and CDR2 is SASEGT. CDR3 sequence: CASSEQATLHF. CDR3 coding DNA: TGTGCCAGCAGTGAACAGGCTACCCTCCACTTT.

The gene calls are TRBV5-1 and TRBJ2-7; TRBD1 might be the D (5 bases). The CDR3 loop spans 14 amino acids. Germline V CDR1 and CDR2: SGHRS, YFSETQ. The V end lost 4 bases, the J end lost 7 bases, and 18 bases lay between the germline ends. CDR3 loop: CASSPQGINGEQYF. DNA for the CDR3: TGCGCCAGCAGCCCCCAGGGCATCAACGGGGAGCAGTACTTC.